This T cell receptor (beta chain) was captured by sequencing in a study of vaccination and CD4 T cells after COVID-19. At the level of the study: The post-COVID samples were taken a median roughly 100 days after diagnosis, anywhere from 35 to 161.

Described treatment: roughly 11-day PBMC culture with coronavirus spike peptide pools or control peptides (ViraFEST assay). The Oncomine TCR Beta short-read assay sequenced DNA from cultured CD4+ T cells. Genomic DNA was taken out of cultured CD4+ T cells by extraction. TCRdb recomputed calls from the PCR reads with MiXCR, one row per CDR3 protein. The sample has 2,500 to 3,500 distinct CDR3 sequences, 76% seen once. Comment on this clonotype: The antigen is undetermined.

CDR3 length: 17 residues. Losses at the gene ends were 7 bases for V and 4 bases for J; bases not matched to a gene: 11. CDR1 and CDR2 from the germline V gene are MNHEY and SMNVEV (reference sequence). The source is a human donor who had recovered from COVID-19. The sample was CD4+ T cells from blood, cultured in vitro. The rearrangement joins TRBV27 to TRBJ2-5; 14 bases line up with TRBD2. CDR3 nucleotides: TGTGCCAGCAAAAAAGAGACTAGCGGGGGGGCCGGAGAGACCCAGTACTTC. Translated, it gives CASKKETSGGAGETQYF.